This paragraph reports one T cell receptor beta chain. Its antigen is as yet unknown. The PCR made use of 60 Vbeta and 13 Jbeta primers. Measured with immunoSEQ multiplex PCR; TCRdb has only the in-frame clones, and not every one. This repertoire shows 150,000 to 200,000 clones, roughly 77% found once; its top ten account for over 2.5%. This specimen comes from a study of cytomegalovirus exposure and HLA in healthy donors. General study findings and limits: In an earlier analysis, productive rearrangement rates for most beta V segments clustered near 87% or 30%. Accurate HLA-A and HLA-B prediction from TCR beta sequences was reported for most subjects. CMV antigen specificity was confirmed in vitro for a few CMV-associated chains. Analyses of presence and absence presupposed an approximately uniform sequencing depth across donors.

Germline V gene data show CDR1 as LGHNA and CDR2 as YSLEER. This CDR3 is 15 amino acids long. Trimming removed 0 bases at V and 2 bases at J, with 11 bases between. The source material was PBMCs. The sequence was collected from a woman aged 35 to 49 in good health and CMV-seropositive. V and J are TRBV4-3 and TRBJ2-7; a weak D match, TRBD1 (5 bases). For the CDR3, the DNA is TGCGCCAGCAGCCAAGATGCAGGGAACCCCTACGAGCAGTACTTC. It yields the protein CASSQDAGNPYEQYF.